A single sample is the source of the 7 T cell receptor beta chains below, sequenced in a study of blood T cell repertoires in COVID-19 (dated by TCRdb to the early 2020s). Library generation was performed with the immunoSEQ multiplex PCR assay. TCRdb retrieved this table from immuneACCESS and kept in-frame rearrangements only. Not all clones are present; in checked studies, unresolved V genes account for under half, and no reason is known for the remainder. The sample data list 250,000 to 300,000 clones, and 86% of these were observed just once. The biggest ten clones account for approximately 12% of the sample. The sequenced sample was peripheral blood. All receptors come from a woman between 25 and 40 years old with COVID-19, enrolled during active disease.

The chain combines TRBV4-2 with TRBJ2-5; 10 bases align to TRBD2. The CDR3 has 18 residues. CDR1 and CDR2 (germline): LGHNA, YNFKEQ. J gave up 5 bases and V 0 bases, and 12 bases lay outside the gene matches. The CDR3 sequence: CASSQDQAGGPQTETQYF. CDR3 coding DNA: TGTGCCAGCAGCCAAGATCAAGCGGGGGGGCCGCAGACGGAGACCCAGTACTTC.

In this sample, this clone turned up once. The V and J genes are TRBV9 and TRBJ2-7, with D maybe TRBD2 (6 bases). Trimming stripped 0 bases from V and 3 bases from J, with 10 bases between. This CDR3 is 14 amino acids long. CDR1 is SGDLS and CDR2 is YYNGEE in the germline V gene. The DNA for the CDR3 is TGTGCCAGCAGCGTAGAAGCGGGTGGCTACGAGCAGTACTTC. Protein product: CASSVEAGGYEQYF.

V gene TRBV27 combines with J gene TRBJ2-7; possible D gene TRBD2, 6 bases. Germline loops: CDR1 MNHEY, CDR2 SMNVEV (reference sequence). The CDR3 runs 15 residues. V shed 4 bases and J shed 3 bases, with 16 bases lying between them. The CDR3 bases are TGTGCCAGCAGTTACCCGGGTAGCGGCCTCTACGAGCAGTACTTC. It is translated as CASSYPGSGLYEQYF.

V is TRBV5-1 and J is TRBJ2-2, with D possibly matching TRBD1 (6 bases). CDR3 length: 15 amino acids. V shed 4 bases and J shed 4 bases, with 14 bases lying between them. Germline lookup yields CDR1 SGHRS and CDR2 YFSETQ. The CDR3 sequence is CASSPGEWGTGELFF. The CDR3 DNA follows: TGCGCCAGCAGCCCAGGGGAGTGGGGCACCGGGGAGCTGTTTTTT.

The chain joins TRBV6-1 to TRBJ1-6, with D unclear. Germline values: CDR1 MNHNS, CDR2 SASEGT. The CDR3 covers 16 residues. V was clipped by 2 bases and J by 6 bases, with 14 bases between them. The chain's CDR3 is CASSEPRGGSNSPLHF. CDR3 nucleotides: TGTGCCAGCAGTGAACCCCGGGGAGGTTCTAATTCACCCCTCCACTTT.

The chain recombines TRBV5-1 with TRBJ1-3, with 7 bases that match TRBD1. The trim removed 0 bases at V and 4 bases at J, leaving 1 base unmatched. CDR1 and CDR2 (germline): SGHRS, YFSETQ. The CDR3 has 14 amino acids. The CDR3 region is CASSLDRGGNTIYF. The DNA for the CDR3 is TGCGCCAGCAGCTTGGACAGGGGCGGAAACACCATATATTTT. Looking up the rest from reference TRBV5-1 and TRBJ1-3 gives the full variable domain: KAGVTQTPRYLIKTRGQQVTLSCSPISGHRSVSWYQQTPGQGLQFLFEYFSETQRNKGNFPGRFSGRQFSNSRSEMNVSTLELGDSALYLCASSLDRGGNTIYFGEGSWLTVV.

The genes are TRBV3-1 (or the pseudogene TRBV3-2) and TRBJ2-5; 7 bases are shared with TRBD2. V gave up 4 bases and J gave up 5 bases; unmatched junction bases: 13. The germline V gene has CDR1 LGHDT and CDR2 YNNKEL (reference sequence). CDR3 length equals 16 residues. The CDR3 DNA follows: TGTGCCAGCAGCCGTGCCGGGGGGAAAAGCGGGGAGACCCAGTACTTC. It is translated as CASSRAGGKSGETQYF.